Reported below is one TCR beta chain. Its target is not known. Generated by immunoSEQ multiplex PCR, the TCRdb table keeps only in-frame clones and is missing some. The sample records 36,000 or so clones, around nine tenths being singletons. The entry originates in a study of monozygotic twins with cystic fibrosis. Study at large: With about 15 PCR cycles, barcoded libraries came from about 2.9 micrograms of fragmented DNA. Study-wide points: Monozygotic CF twins shared more identical nucleotide clonotypes than unrelated patients. In 13 of 16 pairs, V gene usage was closest to the co-twin's.

The CDR3 is made up of 15 amino acids. In germline, CDR1 is SEHNR, CDR2 FQNEAQ (reference sequence). Trimming took 5 bases from V and 7 from J; bases not matched to a gene: 6. Source material: blood. The chain uses TRBV7-9 and TRBJ1-4; TRBD1 matches 11 bases. The source is a boy aged 2 to 10 with cystic fibrosis. Written as DNA, the CDR3 is TGTGCCAGCAGCACTGGACAGGGGGCGAGTGAAAAACTGTTTTTT. Protein: CASSTGQGASEKLFF.